The 5 T cell receptor beta chains below come from one sample, sequenced in a study of PD-1 blockade in classical Hodgkin lymphoma. Clones were sequenced by immunoSEQ multiplex PCR, and TCRdb holds only the in-frame ones, with some missing. The sample lists 20,000 to 25,000 clones; roughly 77% were seen once. Noted time point: cycle 4 day 1 (C4D1), after more than five weeks of nivolumab. Every one of the patients relapsed after autologous stem cell transplantation (brentuximab vedotin exposure was variable). Sequences were derived from peripheral blood mononuclear cells (PBMCs), sampled before the fourth cycle of nivolumab. The receptor source for this set is a human donor with classical Hodgkin lymphoma.

CDR3 in amino acids: CASSIRDSYEQYF. The CDR3 nucleotides read TGCGCCAGCAGCATCCGGGACTCCTACGAGCAGTACTTC. This sequence joins TRBV5-1 and TRBJ2-5, with a possible D match to TRBD2 (5 bases). The J call is doubtful: the DNA matches TRBJ2-7 better. Germline loops: CDR1 SGHRS, CDR2 YFSETQ. The CDR3 contains 13 residues.

V usage is TRBV19 and J usage is TRBJ2-6; maybe TRBD1 (7 bases). V was trimmed by 5 bases and J by 0 bases, leaving 17 bases between them. In germline, CDR1 is LNHDA, CDR2 SQIVND (reference sequence). This CDR3 contains 18 residues. CDR3 in DNA: TGTGCCAGTAGTTCCTCCCAGGGGGGTAACTCTGGGGCCAACGTCCTGACTTTC. Translated: CASSSSQGGNSGANVLTF. The full variable domain, completed using reference TRBV19 and TRBJ2-6, is DGGITQSPKYLFRKEGQNVTLSCEQNLNHDAMYWYRQDPGQGLRLIYYSQIVNDFQKGDIAEGYSVSREKKESFPLTVTSAQKNPTAFYLCASSSSQGGNSGANVLTFGAGSRLTVL.

The chain uses TRBV14 and TRBJ2-7; D is undetermined. V lost 5 bases and J 5 bases, leaving 10 bases between the germline ends. The CDR3 covers 12 residues. Germline V gene lookup returns CDR1 SGHDN and CDR2 FVKESK. DNA of the CDR3: TGTGCCAGCAGCTTACAGTGGAACGAGCAGTACTTC. Translating it yields CASSLQWNEQYF. Complete variable domain (other parts from reference TRBV14 and TRBJ2-7): EAGVTQFPSHSVIEKGQTVTLRCDPISGHDNLYWYRRVMGKEIKFLLHFVKESKQDESGMPNNRFLAERTGGTYSTLKVQPAELEDSGVYFCASSLQWNEQYFGPGTRLTVT.

The chain employs TRBV27 and TRBJ2-1; 10 nucleotides match TRBD2. Germline CDR1 and CDR2: MNHEY and SMNVEV (reference sequence). The CDR3 has 16 amino acids. After removal of 4 bases from V and 7 bases from J, the junction contained 10 bases not matched to a gene. The CDR3 sequence: CASSSRRLAGQNEQFF. The DNA of the CDR3 is TGTGCCAGCAGTTCACGTCGACTAGCGGGTCAAAATGAGCAGTTCTTC.

V and J are TRBV2 and TRBJ1-1; D may be TRBD1 (6 bases). V dropped 7 bases and J dropped 4 bases, with 13 bases sitting between them. This CDR3 has 13 amino acids. CDR1 and CDR2 (germline): SNHLY, FYNNEI. The CDR3 here is CASKQGGGTEAFF. Here the CDR3 DNA reads TGTGCCAGCAAACAGGGCGGCGGCACTGAAGCTTTCTTT.